This T cell receptor (beta chain) originates from a study of regulatory T cells in long-lasting Graves disease. The germline gives CDR1 MDHEN, CDR2 SYDVKM. This CDR3 has 13 amino acids. For this clonotype: Its specificity is not known. A junction boundary mismatches the germline segment, possibly from a read error.

Library construction for TCR beta used iRepertoire HTBI primers and Arm-PCR of CDR3 regions. One entry per CDR3 protein results from TCRdb running MiXCR on the multiplex PCR reads. The top ten clones hold about 12% of a sample with 500,000 or so distinct CDR3 sequences, 15% to 20% of them seen once. Time point in this sample: newly diagnosed GD, antithyroid drugs for less than 3 months. RNA extracted from PBMCs served as the sequencing template. Findings and limits, study-wide: Newly diagnosed Graves' patients had higher TCR diversity than persistent ones. Favored gene segments in persistent disease were TRBV28, TRBJ1-2 and TRBJ2-5.

The same data also contributed to another study, on T cells in Graves' hyperthyroidism and ophthalmopathy. That work contributes: Exclusion criteria comprised uncontrolled infection, other autoimmune disease, pregnancy or lactation. Carried out on the TCR CDR3, a first-round RT-PCR used the HTBI primer set.

The specimen was peripheral blood mononuclear cells (PBMCs), collected at new diagnosis, from a patient treated with antithyroid drugs. The TCR comes from a middle-aged man with Graves disease. The chain has TRBV28 and TRBJ2-2; possible D gene TRBD1, 6 bases. The CDR3 loop is CASVPGVDGELLF. CDR3 nucleotides: TGTGCCAGCGTTCCAGGGGTGGACGGGGAGCTGCTTTTT.